Reported below is one T cell receptor beta chain. This sample was included in a study of blood T cell repertoires in COVID-19. Study summary: From T cells, B-cell-depleted T cells, or PBMCs came the material, which was cDNA or gDNA.

Deletions cut 4 bases from V and 4 bases from J, with 16 bases between. This CDR3 has 15 residues. CDR1 and CDR2 (germline): SNHLY, FYNNEI. Recruits, aged roughly 18 to 89 years, lived in 20 to 30 US areas. Grouping used clinical history reported by participants in a survey and questionnaire. Authors' analysis steps: Estimation of nucleated cell counts was performed using reference gene primer amplification. Libraries were prepared by immunoSEQ multiplex PCR; TCRdb keeps only in-frame clonotypes and omits some of them. The V and J calls and the clone size are those of that table, but D and trimming were determined from the DNA. The data show around 200,000 clones, approximately 87% seen once.

This TCR came from a woman aged 45-65 years in a cohort exposed to, infected with or recovered from COVID-19 (not recorded which). The chain couples TRBV2 to TRBJ1-2; D is possibly TRBD1 (5 bases). Sequenced: PBMCs or T cells enriched from blood (not recorded which). CDR3 sequence reads: CASSVQGGLSYGYTF. Here the CDR3 DNA reads TGTGCCAGCAGTGTCCAGGGAGGCCTTAGCTATGGCTACACCTTC.